Listed below are T cell receptor beta chains from one sample, sequenced in a study of CD8 T cells in Susac syndrome. TCRdb passed the immunoSEQ multiplex PCR reads through MiXCR, listing each CDR3 protein once. The sample gives 250,000 to 350,000 distinct CDR3 sequences, about 92% of which show up once; about 0.07% is in the top ten. Sequencing was carried out using CD4+ T cells from PBMCs. These receptors originate from a human donor with multiple sclerosis. Both conserved end residues are part of each CDR3. D genes are given only for firm matches. Clone size appears in some rows only: once, few, many, or a class for an expanded clone.

CDR3nt	CDR3aa	j_gene	len	v_gene	d_gene	abundance
TGTGCCAGCAGCTCTGGACTACTACGAGTAGGCACAGATACGCAGTATTTT	CASSSGLLRVGTDTQYF	TRBJ2-3	17	TRBV13	NA	NA
TGTGCCAGCACCCCCGGGACAGCCTACGAGCAGTACTTC	CASTPGTAYEQYF	TRBJ2-7	13	TRBV2	TRBD1	NA
TGTGCCAGCAGCTTAGGCCCGGCGGTCTACAATGAGCAGTTCTTC	CASSLGPAVYNEQFF	TRBJ2-1	15	TRBV7-2	NA	NA
TGTGCCAGCAGCTTAGCGCGGGCAGGGACCTACGAGCAGTACTTC	CASSLARAGTYEQYF	TRBJ2-7	15	TRBV7-9	NA	NA
TGCAGTGCTGCTGACCCGGGACAAAAAGCTTTCTTT	CSAADPGQKAFF	TRBJ1-1	12	TRBV20-1	NA	NA
TGTGCCAGCAGTCCCGACTGGACAGATACGCAGTATTTT	CASSPDWTDTQYF	TRBJ2-3	13	TRBV2	NA	NA
TGTGCCAGCACCACGCGGCGCCCTGGGAACGAGTTCTTC	CASTTRRPGNEFF	TRBJ2-1	13	TRBV6-5	NA	NA
TGTGCCAGCAGCTTCAATGTTTCCCCCGGTGGGCAGTACTTC	CASSFNVSPGGQYF	TRBJ2-7	14	TRBV7-2	NA	NA
TGTGCCAGCAGTTACTCAGAGGGGGAGGGAGAAAAACTGTTTTTT	CASSYSEGEGEKLFF	TRBJ1-4	15	TRBV6-6	NA	NA
TGCGCCAGCAGCCTACGGGGGAGCGGGAGGCCGAACAATGAGCAGTTCTTC	CASSLRGSGRPNNEQFF	TRBJ2-1	17	TRBV4-1	TRBD2	NA
TGTGCCAGTAGTATTTGGCGACAGGGGAGGGACGAGCAGTACTTC	CASSIWRQGRDEQYF	TRBJ2-7	15	TRBV19	NA	NA
TGCGCCAGCAGCCAAGATGCGGGGACCTCTGGGGCCAACGTCCTGACTTTC	CASSQDAGTSGANVLTF	TRBJ2-6	17	TRBV4-1	NA	once
TGTGCCACCAGCAGAGGTCCGGGGAGGGCTTTCTTT	CATSRGPGRAFF	TRBJ1-1	12	TRBV15	NA	NA
TGCAGTGCTAGCCCCAGGGACAGGCTTATGAACACTGAAGCTTTCTTT	CSASPRDRLMNTEAFF	TRBJ1-1	16	TRBV20-1	TRBD1	NA
TGTGCCAGCAGCTTCATCGGGACAGGCCTCAATGAGCAGTTCTTC	CASSFIGTGLNEQFF	TRBJ2-1	15	TRBV7-2	TRBD1	NA
TGCAGTGCTAGTGGGACAGGTGCACTTAATCAGCCCCAGCATTTT	CSASGTGALNQPQHF	TRBJ1-5	15	TRBV20-1	TRBD1	NA
TGTGCCTGGAGTGTCGGCCCAAGCACAGATACGCAGTTTTTT	CAWSVGPSTDTQFF	TRBJ2-3	14	TRBV30	NA	NA
TGTGCCTGGATGGGGATCAGGGTTAATTCACCCCTCCACTTT	CAWMGIRVNSPLHF	TRBJ1-6	14	TRBV30	NA	NA
TGCAGTGCTAGAGATCAACGGATACGGGGAAACACCATATATTTT	CSARDQRIRGNTIYF	TRBJ1-3	15	TRBV20-1	NA	NA
TGCAGTGCTAGAGATCGGGCGGGAGTGGCAGATACGCAGTATTTT	CSARDRAGVADTQYF	TRBJ2-3	15	TRBV20-1	TRBD2	NA
TGTGCCAGCAGCCTCATCCCTGGCTCTGGAAACACCATATATTTT	CASSLIPGSGNTIYF	TRBJ1-3	15	TRBV6-5	NA	NA
TGTGCCACCACCTCGGACCGATACTCCTACAATGAGCAGTTCTTC	CATTSDRYSYNEQFF	TRBJ2-1	15	TRBV15	NA	once
TGTGCCAGCAGTCCTCCACGTAGGACTGAAGCTTTCTTT	CASSPPRRTEAFF	TRBJ1-1	13	TRBV27	NA	NA
TGTGCCTGGAGCATTGAGAGACAGTTTGGCTACACCTTC	CAWSIERQFGYTF	TRBJ1-2	13	TRBV30	NA	NA
TGTGCCAGCAGACCTGGCGGGAGGCAGGTAGATACGCAGTATTTT	CASRPGGRQVDTQYF	TRBJ2-3	15	TRBV28	TRBD2	once
TGTGCCAGCAGTGAGGGGTGGAACTATGGCTACACCTTC	CASSEGWNYGYTF	TRBJ1-2	13	TRBV2	NA	NA
TGTGCCAGCAGCTTCCGGGAGGGCCAAGAGACCCAGTACTTC	CASSFREGQETQYF	TRBJ2-5	14	TRBV7-2	TRBD2	NA
TGTGCCTGGAGTCGAACTGAAGCTTTCTTT	CAWSRTEAFF	TRBJ1-1	10	TRBV30	NA	few
TGTGCCAGCAGAGGAGCGGGGGGAGATGATACGCAGTATTTT	CASRGAGGDDTQYF	TRBJ2-3	14	TRBV6-2/TRBV6-3	TRBD2	NA
TGTGCCAGCAGCTTACGACAGGGCAATTCACCCCTCCACTTT	CASSLRQGNSPLHF	TRBJ1-6	14	TRBV7-2	TRBD1	NA
TGTGCCAGCAGCTTAAGGCGAGGGGGGGATCAGCCCCAGCATTTT	CASSLRRGGDQPQHF	TRBJ1-5	15	TRBV7-2	NA	NA
TGCGCCAGCAGCCAAGGGCCAGGGACAGCGAACACTGAAGCTTTCTTT	CASSQGPGTANTEAFF	TRBJ1-1	16	TRBV4-1	TRBD1	NA
TGTGCCAGCGCCCGGGACAGATGGCGAGGCTACACCTTC	CASARDRWRGYTF	TRBJ1-2	13	TRBV2	TRBD1	NA
TGTGCCAGCTCACCAACTACAGGGATCCAAGAGACCCAGTACTTC	CASSPTTGIQETQYF	TRBJ2-5	15	TRBV18	NA	NA
TGTGCCAGCAGCCCGGACATCCGGTCCTACGAGCAGTACTTC	CASSPDIRSYEQYF	TRBJ2-7	14	TRBV7-2	NA	NA
TGTGCCAGCTCACGCGGACAGGAGGTTCAGCCCCAGCATTTT	CASSRGQEVQPQHF	TRBJ1-5	14	TRBV18	TRBD1	NA
TGTGCCAGTAGCTCCCGGGACAGGGGTAATGAAAAACTGTTTTTT	CASSSRDRGNEKLFF	TRBJ1-4	15	TRBV19	TRBD1	NA
TGTGCCAGCAGAATTTCCGGTGGGGGGTTTTCACCCCTCCACTTT	CASRISGGGFSPLHF	TRBJ1-6	15	TRBV13	NA	NA
TGTGCCAGCTCACCGGGACAGGGTTGGACCTACGAGCAGTACTTC	CASSPGQGWTYEQYF	TRBJ2-7	15	TRBV18	TRBD1	NA
TGTGCCAGCAGTTACGCACGGGGGGGCACAGATACGCAGTATTTT	CASSYARGGTDTQYF	TRBJ2-3	15	TRBV6-6	TRBD2	NA
TGTGCCAGCAGTTACAGCAATCAGCCCCAGCATTTT	CASSYSNQPQHF	TRBJ1-5	12	TRBV12-3/TRBV12-4	NA	few
TGCAGCGTTCGGCGGGCCTCTAACTATGGCTACACCTTC	CSVRRASNYGYTF	TRBJ1-2	13	TRBV29-1	NA	NA
TGCAGTGCTTTACATCGGGGGGGCCCGGGTGAGCAGTTCTTC	CSALHRGGPGEQFF	TRBJ2-1	14	TRBV20-1	TRBD2	NA
TGTGCCAGCAGTTTTTTTGCGGGCGAGCAGTACTTC	CASSFFAGEQYF	TRBJ2-7	12	TRBV12-3/TRBV12-4	NA	NA
TGTGCCAGCAGCTTACTAGCGGGCCTCAATGAGCAGTTCTTC	CASSLLAGLNEQFF	TRBJ2-1	14	TRBV7-2	TRBD2	NA
TGCAGTGCTAGAACAACAGGGGACAGAGGCTCCTACAATGAGCAGTTCTTC	CSARTTGDRGSYNEQFF	TRBJ2-1	17	TRBV20-1	TRBD1	NA
TGTGCCAGTAGCTCGGGGACTAGCGGGGGATATACGCAGTATTTT	CASSSGTSGGYTQYF	TRBJ2-3	15	TRBV19	TRBD2	NA
TGTGCCATCCTACAGGGGGCAGCTGGGGCCAACGTCCTGACTTTC	CAILQGAAGANVLTF	TRBJ2-6	15	TRBV6-6	TRBD1	once
TGTGCCAGCAGCTTGGATCTAGGTGCCGTCTATGGCTACACCTTC	CASSLDLGAVYGYTF	TRBJ1-2	15	TRBV5-8	NA	NA
TGTGCCAGCTCACCAGGGCCGGGTTGGGGAAGCGGTGAAGCTTTCTTT	CASSPGPGWGSGEAFF	TRBJ1-1	16	TRBV18	NA	NA
TGTGCCAGTAGCGGGGCGCGGACACCCCTCCACTTT	CASSGARTPLHF	TRBJ1-6	12	TRBV19	NA	NA
TGCAGTGCTAGAGCCACCGCGGGAGGTGAGCAGTTCTTC	CSARATAGGEQFF	TRBJ2-1	13	TRBV20-1	TRBD2	NA
TGTGCCAGCAGAGGGACAGGGACGGGCTCGGCGCAGTATTTT	CASRGTGTGSAQYF	TRBJ2-3	14	TRBV12-3/TRBV12-4	TRBD1	NA
TGTGCCAGCAGCTTAGGGTCGTTGGGGGGCAGGATCGAGCAGTACTTC	CASSLGSLGGRIEQYF	TRBJ2-7	16	TRBV7-6	NA	NA
TGTGCCAGTAGTAGGGCTTCTCTAGGGGGAACCTACGAGCAGTACTTC	CASSRASLGGTYEQYF	TRBJ2-7	16	TRBV19	NA	once